The next 23 T cell receptor beta chains were all read from a single sample in a study of blood T cell repertoires in COVID-19. Repertoires were generated with immunoSEQ multiplex PCR, while TCRdb's copy carries only in-frame clones and drops some. The repertoire includes under 200,000 clones, over 75% of them detected once, and around 10% sits in the top ten. The sequenced sample consisted of PBMCs or T cells enriched from blood (not recorded which). The receptors come from a man aged 45 to 65 who had recovered from COVID-19.

The chain recombines TRBV6-5 with TRBJ2-1; 9 positions agree with TRBD2. The V segment lost 10 bases and the J segment 9 bases; nucleotides outside the gene matches: 7. The V gene's germline CDR1 is MNHEY and CDR2 SVGAGI. CDR3 size: 12 residues. The CDR3 protein is CATLGTSSEQFF. The DNA for the CDR3 is TGTGCCACCCTAGGGACTAGCAGTGAGCAGTTCTTC.

The CDR3 region has the DNA TGTGCCAGCAGCTTCATAGCGGGGGCGAACCAAGAGACCCAGTACTTC. Its protein is CASSFIAGANQETQYF. The chain couples TRBV7-3 to TRBJ2-5; the match to TRBD2 covers 9 bases. The germline gives CDR1 SGHTA, CDR2 FQGTGA. CDR3 size: 16 residues. J was trimmed by 0 bases and V by 3 bases; bases with no gene match: 5.

The chain recombines TRBV28 with TRBJ2-7, with unresolved D. The CDR3 is 12 amino acids. V was pared by 7 bases and J by 4 bases, with 11 bases between. Looked up from germline, CDR1 is MDHEN and CDR2 is SYDVKM. The CDR3 here is CASTGQRYEQYF. The CDR3 DNA follows: TGTGCCAGCACGGGTCAGAGATACGAGCAGTACTTC.

V and J are TRBV5-4 and TRBJ2-3; D gene uncertain. Germline assignment: CDR1 SGHNT and CDR2 YYREEE (reference sequence). Deletions cut 4 bases from V and 3 bases from J, with 6 bases between. The CDR3 length is 12 residues. CDR3 DNA: TGTGCCAGCAGCCCCTATACAGATACGCAGTATTTT. Protein: CASSPYTDTQYF. Supplemented by reference TRBV5-4 and TRBJ2-3, the full variable domain reads ETGVTQSPTHLIKTRGQQVTLRCSSQSGHNTVSWYQQALGQGPQFIFQYYREEENGRGNFPPRFSGLQFPNYSSELNVNALELDDSALYLCASSPYTDTQYFGPGTRLTVL.

The rearrangement joins TRBV2 to TRBJ2-2, with 11 nucleotides matching TRBD1. Losses at the gene ends were 5 bases for V and 5 bases for J; bases not matched to a gene: 7. CDR1 and CDR2 (germline): SNHLY, FYNNEI. The CDR3 contains 16 residues. The CDR3 sequence is CASSLSGTGGTGELFF. The CDR3 DNA follows: TGTGCCAGCAGTCTGTCCGGGACAGGGGGGACCGGGGAGCTGTTTTTT.

The chain carries TRBV19 and TRBJ1-5, with D uncertain. V gave up 9 bases and J gave up 6 bases, with 15 bases separating them. The CDR3 totals 13 residues. The V gene's germline CDR1 is LNHDA and CDR2 SQIVND (reference sequence). The CDR3, as DNA: TGTGCCAGCCCGGACGGGGAAAGTCAGCCCCAGCATTTT. Protein product: CASPDGESQPQHF.

The rearrangement links TRBV5-1 to TRBJ2-1, with D perhaps matching TRBD1 (5 bases). V lost 2 bases to trimming and J lost 4 bases, with 13 bases between them. Germline CDR1 and CDR2: SGHRS and YFSETQ. The CDR3 sequence is 15 residues long. The CDR3 sequence: CASSLGAGVYNEQFF. In nucleotides, the CDR3 is TGCGCCAGCAGCTTAGGGGCCGGAGTGTACAATGAGCAGTTCTTC.

The chain employs TRBV24-1 and TRBJ2-5; D not resolved. Trimming took 4 bases from V and 5 from J, leaving 22 bases between them. Germline values: CDR1 KGHDR, CDR2 SFDVKD. The CDR3 totals 17 residues. The CDR3 coding sequence is TGTGCCACCAGTGACCCATCTGACTCTACCCGAAGGGAGACCCAGTACTTC. It specifies CATSDPSDSTRRETQYF.

J is TRBJ1-1 and V is TRBV13, with 11 bases lining up with TRBD1. The CDR3 has 14 residues. Trimming removed 3 bases from V and 4 bases from J; junction bases left unmatched: 1. CDR1 PRHDT and CDR2 FYEKMQ come from the germline V gene (reference sequence). The CDR3 DNA follows: TGTGCCAGCAGCTTCGGGACAGGGGGCACTGAAGCTTTCTTT. Its protein product is CASSFGTGGTEAFF.

The chain has TRBV10-1 and TRBJ2-7, with a weak D call TRBD1 (6 bases). The ends were cut back, 5 bases at V and 3 bases at J, with 17 bases in the middle. This CDR3 is built from 15 residues. Germline V gene lookup returns CDR1 WNHNN and CDR2 SYGVQD (reference sequence). CDR3 in amino acids: CASSLSQGRVYEQYF. CDR3 DNA sequence: TGCGCCAGCAGTCTTTCACAGGGTCGGGTCTACGAGCAGTACTTC.

The chain combines TRBV25-1 with TRBJ2-5; a weak D match, TRBD2 (5 bases). The CDR3 runs to 14 residues. V shed 4 bases and J shed 4 bases, with 13 bases lying between them. From germline, CDR1 is MGHDK and CDR2 SYGVNS. Here the CDR3 DNA reads TGTGCCAGCAGTGCCGACGCCCGGGGAGAGACCCAGTACTTC. It yields the protein CASSADARGETQYF.

V gene TRBV7-3 combines with J gene TRBJ2-3, with D unresolved. From germline, CDR1 is SGHTA and CDR2 FQGTGA. Trimming pared 5 bases from V and 0 bases from J, leaving 9 bases between. The CDR3 has 14 amino acids. CDR3 bases: TGTGCCAGCAGCCTGTCCTCTAGCACAGATACGCAGTATTTT. Translating gives CASSLSSSTDTQYF.

The J gene is TRBJ1-2, the V gene TRBV5-1, with 7 positions matching TRBD1. Germline-derived CDR1 and CDR2 are SGHRS and YFSETQ. The CDR3 extends over 14 amino acids. The V gene end was trimmed by 2 bases and the J gene end by 3 bases; junction bases not matched to a gene: 4. CDR3 nucleotides: TGCGCCAGCAGCTTAGGGCAGGGGGACTATGGCTACACCTTC. Its translation is CASSLGQGDYGYTF.

The J gene is TRBJ1-2, the V gene TRBV3-1 (or the pseudogene TRBV3-2); 10 bases align to TRBD1. The CDR3 has 19 residues. CDR1 is LGHDT, CDR2 YNNKEL, per germline (reference sequence). J gave up 4 bases and V 0 bases, and 14 bases lay outside the gene matches. CDR3 amino acids: CASSQDRFSGQGILYGYTF. The CDR3 DNA reads TGTGCCAGCAGCCAAGATAGGTTTTCGGGACAGGGGATTCTCTATGGCTACACCTTC.

V gene TRBV7-2 combines with J gene TRBJ2-7; D is possibly TRBD2 (7 bases). Trimming took off 3 bases at V and 0 bases at J, with 12 bases between the two ends. The CDR3 is made up of 15 amino acids. Germline-derived CDR1 and CDR2 are SGHTA and FQGNSA. In nucleotides, the CDR3 is TGTGCCAGCAGCTTTTGGGGGGGGGCCTCCTACGAGCAGTACTTC. Encoded protein: CASSFWGGASYEQYF.

The V call is TRBV10-3, the J call TRBJ1-1; D is perhaps TRBD1 (5 bases). Deletions cut 4 bases from V and 0 bases from J, with 9 bases between. The CDR3 runs 14 residues. CDR1 ENHRY and CDR2 SYGVKD come from the germline V gene. DNA for the CDR3: TGTGCCATCAGTGGGCGACAGATGAACACTGAAGCTTTCTTT. Translated: CAISGRQMNTEAFF.

The chain's CDR3 is CASSLEGASSYNEQFF. CDR3 nucleotide sequence: TGTGCCAGCAGCTTAGAGGGGGCGAGCTCCTACAATGAGCAGTTCTTC. The chain has TRBV7-2 and TRBJ2-1; the match to TRBD1 covers 7 bases. The CDR3 length is 16 residues. Germline CDR1 reads SGHTA; CDR2 reads FQGNSA. The V and J ends lost 1 base and 0 bases, in that order; junction bases with no gene match: 3.

Regarding this clone: Different DNA sequences within this sample yield the same CDR3. The V gene is TRBV6-5, the J gene TRBJ1-2; TRBD1 matches 8 bases. The CDR3 covers 14 residues. CDR1 is MNHEY and CDR2 is SVGAGI in the germline V gene. V trimming: 1 base; J trimming: 5 bases; junction bases outside the gene matches: 3. Here the CDR3 DNA reads TGTGCCAGCAGTTACTTAGGACAGGGATATGGCTACACCTTC. Its protein product is CASSYLGQGYGYTF.

The CDR3 loop is CASSMGGGHRNEQFF. The CDR3 nucleotides read TGTGCCAGCAGTATGGGTGGGGGACACAGGAATGAGCAGTTCTTC. The chain links TRBV28 to TRBJ2-1; D may be TRBD1 (6 bases). Deletions cut 5 bases from V and 7 bases from J, with 18 bases between. Germline V gene lookup returns CDR1 MDHEN and CDR2 SYDVKM. The CDR3 runs to 15 residues.

The gene calls are TRBV5-4 and TRBJ2-3; no clear D. CDR1 is SGHNT and CDR2 is YYREEE in the germline V gene (reference sequence). CDR3 size: 14 residues. Between the trimmed V and J ends, which lost 5 bases and 4 bases, there was a span of 14 bases. The CDR3 is CASSAGSSSDTQYF. The CDR3 region has the DNA TGTGCCAGCAGTGCCGGTTCCTCGTCAGATACGCAGTATTTT. The whole variable domain, remainder taken from reference TRBV5-4 and TRBJ2-3, is ETGVTQSPTHLIKTRGQQVTLRCSSQSGHNTVSWYQQALGQGPQFIFQYYREEENGRGNFPPRFSGLQFPNYSSELNVNALELDDSALYLCASSAGSSSDTQYFGPGTRLTVL.

The J gene is TRBJ2-3, the V gene TRBV15; 11 bases align to TRBD2. This CDR3 spans 16 amino acids. V shed 1 base and J 2 bases; nucleotides not matched to a gene: 2. Germline-derived CDR1 and CDR2 are LNHNV and YYDKDF (reference sequence). CDR3 sequence reads: CATSRGGLAATDTQYF. The DNA for the CDR3 is TGTGCCACCAGCAGAGGGGGACTAGCGGCCACAGATACGCAGTATTTT.

This chain joins TRBV6-4 and TRBJ2-2; perhaps TRBD1 as D (5 bases). This CDR3 is 15 amino acids long. V lost 5 bases, J lost 4 bases, and 14 bases lay in between. Germline CDR1 MRHNA, CDR2 SNTAGT. CDR3 nucleotide sequence: TGTGCCAGCAGTATCACACCTAGGGGCACCGGGGAGCTGTTTTTT. Its translation: CASSITPRGTGELFF.

V usage is TRBV2 and J usage is TRBJ1-2; D is uncertain. CDR3 length equals 11 residues. Trimming left V 7 bases short and J 8 bases short, with 11 bases between. The germline V gene has CDR1 SNHLY and CDR2 FYNNEI. CDR3 DNA sequence: TGTGCCAGCACAGGTTCTGAGGGCTACACCTTC. This sequence encodes CASTGSEGYTF. The variable domain in full, with the rest retrieved from reference TRBV2 and TRBJ1-2, is EPEVTQTPSHQVTQMGQEVILRCVPISNHLYFYWYRQILGQKVEFLVSFYNNEISEKSEIFDDQFSVERPDGSNFTLKIRSTKLEDSAMYFCASTGSEGYTFGSGTRLTVV.